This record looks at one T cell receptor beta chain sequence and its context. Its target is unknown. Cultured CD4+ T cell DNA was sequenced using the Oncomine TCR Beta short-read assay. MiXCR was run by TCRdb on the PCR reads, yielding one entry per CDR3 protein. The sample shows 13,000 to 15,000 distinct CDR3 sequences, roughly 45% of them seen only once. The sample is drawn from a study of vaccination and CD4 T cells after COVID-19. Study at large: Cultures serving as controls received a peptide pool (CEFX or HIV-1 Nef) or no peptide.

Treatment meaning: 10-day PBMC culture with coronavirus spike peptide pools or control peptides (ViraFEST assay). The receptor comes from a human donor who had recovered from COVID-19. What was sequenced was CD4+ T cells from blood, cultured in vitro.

The CDR3 nucleotides read TGTGCCAGCGACAAAGGAGGTCCTGGGCGAGGCTATGGCTACACCTTC. It encodes CASDKGGPGRGYGYTF. The rearrangement uses TRBV12-3 or TRBV12-4 and TRBJ1-2; the D is unclear. The CDR3 is made up of 16 amino acids. The germline V and J ends were trimmed by 8 bases and 4 bases, with 23 bases remaining between them.